These 17 T cell receptor beta chains were all obtained from the same sample, sequenced in a study of siplizumab effects on memory and regulatory T cells. The repertoire was sequenced with immunoSEQ multiplex PCR; TCRdb's copy has only in-frame clones and lacks some. This table holds tens of thousands of clones, about 90% found once. Sequenced input: CD8+ T cells sorted from blood. The receptors were sampled from a human donor in good health.

Only a few counts were recorded for this clone. V is TRBV27 and J is TRBJ2-5, with D possibly matching TRBD2 (6 bases). The germline gives CDR1 MNHEY, CDR2 SMNVEV (reference sequence). Trimming shortened V by 6 bases and J by 5 bases, and 19 bases separated the two germline ends. This CDR3 contains 15 residues. CDR3 region: CASRPGTPRWETQYF. CDR3 in DNA: TGTGCCAGCAGACCCGGGACTCCCAGATGGGAGACCCAGTACTTC.

This chain joins TRBV11-2 and TRBJ2-1; the D gene is possibly TRBD2 (6 bases). The ends were cut back, 1 base at V and 5 bases at J, with 12 bases in the middle. Germline CDR1 SGHAT, CDR2 FQNNGV. The CDR3 loop spans 15 amino acids. The CDR3 sequence is CASSLVGGVNNEQFF. The CDR3 DNA reads as TGTGCCAGCAGCTTAGTGGGCGGGGTAAACAATGAGCAGTTCTTC.

The V and J genes are TRBV13 and TRBJ2-5, with 9 bases lining up with TRBD2. J gave up 5 bases and V 3 bases, and 10 bases lay outside the gene matches. There are 16 residues in the CDR3. Germline loops: CDR1 PRHDT, CDR2 FYEKMQ (reference sequence). The CDR3 region has the DNA TGTGCCAGCAGCTTTGGGGGCAGCGGGAGGTTGGAGACCCAGTACTTC. Residues: CASSFGGSGRLETQYF.

The rearrangement uses TRBV27 and TRBJ1-2; 9 bases align to TRBD1. Unmatched junction bases numbered 8, after V lost 8 bases and J lost 7 bases. Per the germline V gene, CDR1 is MNHEY and CDR2 is SMNVEV (reference sequence). CDR3 length: 13 residues. The CDR3 sequence is CASGPGTGIGYTF. The CDR3 DNA reads TGTGCCAGCGGCCCCGGGACAGGGATTGGCTACACCTTC.

This chain joins TRBV27 and TRBJ2-7; 9 bases agree with TRBD2. Germline V lookup: CDR1 MNHEY, CDR2 SMNVEV (reference sequence). Trimming at V came to 0 bases and at J to 9 bases, leaving 6 bases not matched to a gene. This CDR3 is built from 14 residues. The CDR3 region is CASSLSGGGALQYF. DNA of the CDR3: TGTGCCAGCAGTTTATCAGGCGGGGGGGCCTTGCAGTACTTC.

The chain couples TRBV27 to TRBJ1-2, with TRBD1 matching 7 bases. Germline V gene lookup returns CDR1 MNHEY and CDR2 SMNVEV (reference sequence). The CDR3 is 14 residues long. The junction had 4 bases not matched to a gene; V was cut back by 2 bases and J by 4 bases. The CDR3 region has the DNA TGTGCCAGCAGTTTAACTAGGGGGCCCTATGGCTACACCTTC. This sequence encodes CASSLTRGPYGYTF.

CDR3 bases: TGTGCCGCGCGGATCGGCAGGGAGCAGTTCTTC. Translated: CAARIGREQFF. The chain is built from TRBV5-6 and TRBJ2-1; D call uncertain. V lost 10 bases, J lost 10 bases, and 15 bases lay in between. The CDR3 runs 11 residues. The germline V gene has CDR1 SGHDT and CDR2 YYEEEE.

The chain joins TRBV2 to TRBJ1-2, with D maybe TRBD1 (6 bases). Germline V lookup: CDR1 SNHLY, CDR2 FYNNEI. Trimming cost V 7 bases and J 2 bases, with 14 bases left between them. There are 14 residues in the CDR3. CDR3 DNA: TGTGCCAGCAACCTCGGAGGGGGGAACTATGGCTACACCTTC. Translating it yields CASNLGGGNYGYTF.

The chain recombines TRBV4-1 with TRBJ2-1, with D possibly TRBD1 on 6 matching bases. The germline gives CDR1 MGHRA, CDR2 YSYEKL. This CDR3 is built from 16 residues. V lost 1 base and J lost 0, with 10 bases in between. CDR3 DNA sequence: TGCGCCAGCAGCCAAGGACCCAGGGGCTCCTACAATGAGCAGTTCTTC. Translation: CASSQGPRGSYNEQFF.

The CDR3 loop reads CASTGQGLSYGYTF. As DNA, the CDR3 is TGTGCCAGTACAGGACAGGGCCTCTCCTATGGCTACACCTTC. The chain has TRBV19 and TRBJ1-2, with 8 bases aligning to TRBD1. Germline V CDR1 and CDR2: LNHDA, SQIVND (reference sequence). Trimming removed 7 bases from V and 4 bases from J; junction bases left unmatched: 8. The CDR3 consists of 14 residues.

The J gene is TRBJ2-7, the V gene TRBV27; 8 positions agree with TRBD2. Germline-derived CDR1 and CDR2 are MNHEY and SMNVEV (reference sequence). This CDR3 contains 17 residues. The J segment lost 4 bases and the V segment lost 2 bases, leaving 13 bases of the junction unmatched. CDR3 residues: CASSLSFAPGGPYEQYF. The CDR3 bases are TGTGCCAGCAGTTTAAGTTTCGCTCCGGGGGGGCCGTACGAGCAGTACTTC.

The chain recombines TRBV7-9 with TRBJ1-6; D uncertain. Trimming took off 0 bases at V and 12 bases at J, with 6 bases between the two ends. Germline values: CDR1 SEHNR, CDR2 FQNEAQ (reference sequence). The CDR3 consists of 12 residues. In DNA, the CDR3 is TGTGCCAGCAGCTTAGCGCTCCAACCCCTCCACTTT. This translates into CASSLALQPLHF. Filled out from reference TRBV7-9 and TRBJ1-6, the complete variable domain reads DTGVSQNPRHKITKRGQNVTFRCDPISEHNRLYWYRQTLGQGPEFLTYFQNEAQLEKSRLLSDRFSAERPKGSFSTLEIQRTEQGDSAMYLCASSLALQPLHFGNGTRLTVT.

The rearrangement uses TRBV28 and TRBJ2-1; a possible D gene is TRBD2 (5 bases). The V end was cut by 4 bases, the J end by 9 bases, with 13 bases between. Looked up from germline, CDR1 is MDHEN and CDR2 is SYDVKM. This CDR3 has 13 amino acids. CDR3 DNA sequence: TGTGCCAGCAGTTCGGGCAGTGGAGGTGAGCAGTTCTTC. The encoded protein is CASSSGSGGEQFF.

V is TRBV7-6 and J is TRBJ1-4, with D perhaps matching TRBD1 (5 bases). Germline-derived CDR1 and CDR2 are SGHVS and FNYEAQ. This CDR3 has 17 amino acids. Trimming took 5 bases from V and 0 from J, leaving 16 bases between them. The CDR3 DNA is TGTGCCAGCAGCCTAGAGACACCAGGGTCAACTAATGAAAAACTGTTTTTT. This gives the protein CASSLETPGSTNEKLFF.

The chain joins TRBV18 to TRBJ1-1; 8 nucleotides agree with TRBD1. The V gene's germline CDR1 is KGHSH and CDR2 LQKENI. V lost 5 bases and J lost 6; bases outside the gene matches: 8. CDR3 length equals 14 residues. The CDR3 region has the DNA TGTGCCAGCTCATCGACAGGGGTTGATGCTGAAGCTTTCTTT. Translated, it gives CASSSTGVDAEAFF.

The chain recombines TRBV7-9 with TRBJ2-1; D gene ambiguous. The V end was cut by 8 bases, the J end by 3 bases, with 17 bases between. Germline CDR1 is SEHNR and CDR2 is FQNEAQ (reference sequence). CDR3 length equals 15 residues. The CDR3 reads CASLATAAHYNEQFF. CDR3 in DNA: TGTGCCAGCCTGGCCACGGCGGCCCACTACAATGAGCAGTTCTTC.

The chain uses TRBV30 and TRBJ2-5, with D hard to call. CDR3 length equals 11 residues. CDR1 and CDR2 (germline): GTSNPN, SVGIG (reference sequence). V lost 2 bases to trimming and J lost 7 bases, with 8 bases between them. CDR3 sequence reads: CAWSLDWTQYF. In DNA form, the CDR3 reads TGTGCCTGGAGTCTTGATTGGACCCAGTACTTC.